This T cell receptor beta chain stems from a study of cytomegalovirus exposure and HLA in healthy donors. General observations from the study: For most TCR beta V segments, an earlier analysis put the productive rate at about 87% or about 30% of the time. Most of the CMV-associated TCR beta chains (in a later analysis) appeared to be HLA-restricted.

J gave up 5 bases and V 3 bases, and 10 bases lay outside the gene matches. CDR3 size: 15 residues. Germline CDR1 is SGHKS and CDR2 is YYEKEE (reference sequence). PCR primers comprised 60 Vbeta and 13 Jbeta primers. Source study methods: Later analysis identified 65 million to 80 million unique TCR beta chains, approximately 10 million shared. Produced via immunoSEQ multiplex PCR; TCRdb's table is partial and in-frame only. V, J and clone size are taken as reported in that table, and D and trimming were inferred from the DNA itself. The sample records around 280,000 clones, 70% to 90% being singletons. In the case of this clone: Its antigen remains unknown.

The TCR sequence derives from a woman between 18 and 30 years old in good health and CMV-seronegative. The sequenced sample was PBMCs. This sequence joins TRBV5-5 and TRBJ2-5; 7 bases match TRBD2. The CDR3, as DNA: TGTGCCAGCAGCTGGGAGGGCCTAGCGCGGGAGACCCAGTACTTC. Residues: CASSWEGLARETQYF. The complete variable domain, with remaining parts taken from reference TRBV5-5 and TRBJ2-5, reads DAGVTQSPTHLIKTRGQQVTLRCSPISGHKSVSWYQQVLGQGPQFIFQYYEKEERGRGNFPDRFSARQFPNYSSELNVNALLLGDSALYLCASSWEGLARETQYFGPGTRLLVL.